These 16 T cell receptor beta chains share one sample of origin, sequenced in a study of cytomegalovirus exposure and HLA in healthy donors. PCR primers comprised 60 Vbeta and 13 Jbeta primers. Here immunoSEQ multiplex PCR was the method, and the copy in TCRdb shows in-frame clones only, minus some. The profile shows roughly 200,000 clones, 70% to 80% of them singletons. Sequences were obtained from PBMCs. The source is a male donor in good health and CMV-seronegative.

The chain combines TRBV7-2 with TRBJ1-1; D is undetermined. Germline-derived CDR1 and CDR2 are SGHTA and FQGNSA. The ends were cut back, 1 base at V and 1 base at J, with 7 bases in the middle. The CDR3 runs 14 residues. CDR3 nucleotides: TGTGCCAGCAGCTTAGAAAGCCAGAACACTGAAGCTTTCTTT. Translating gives CASSLESQNTEAFF. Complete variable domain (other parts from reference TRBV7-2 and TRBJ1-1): GAGVSQSPSNKVTEKGKDVELRCDPISGHTALYWYRQSLGQGLEFLIYFQGNSAPDKSGLPSDRFSAERTGGSVSTLTIQRTQQEDSAVYLCASSLESQNTEAFFGQGTRLTVV.

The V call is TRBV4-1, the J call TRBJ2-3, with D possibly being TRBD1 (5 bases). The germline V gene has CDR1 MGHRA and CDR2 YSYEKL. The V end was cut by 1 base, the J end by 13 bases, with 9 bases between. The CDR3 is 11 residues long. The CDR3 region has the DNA TGCGCCAGCAGCCAAGCCGGCAGGGAGTATTTT. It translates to CASSQAGREYF.

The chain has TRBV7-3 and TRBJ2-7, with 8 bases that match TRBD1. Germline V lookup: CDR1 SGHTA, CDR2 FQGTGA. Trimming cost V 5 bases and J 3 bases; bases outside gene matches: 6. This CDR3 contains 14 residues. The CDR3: CASSIAGQGYEQYF. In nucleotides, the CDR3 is TGTGCCAGCAGCATCGCCGGACAGGGCTACGAGCAGTACTTC.

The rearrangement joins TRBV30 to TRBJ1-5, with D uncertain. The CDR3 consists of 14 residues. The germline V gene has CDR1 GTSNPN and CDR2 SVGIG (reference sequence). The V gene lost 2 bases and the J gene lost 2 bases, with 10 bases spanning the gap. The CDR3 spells CAWSNGYGNQPQHF. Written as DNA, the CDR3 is TGTGCCTGGAGTAACGGGTACGGCAATCAGCCCCAGCATTTT.

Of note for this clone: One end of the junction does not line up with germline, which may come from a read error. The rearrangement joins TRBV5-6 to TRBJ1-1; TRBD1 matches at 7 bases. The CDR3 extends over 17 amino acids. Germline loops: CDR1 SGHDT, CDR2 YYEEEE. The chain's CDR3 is CASRLGVRQGDGAEAFF. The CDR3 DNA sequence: TGTGCCAGCAGATTGGGGGTCCGTCAGGGGGATGGCGCTGAAGCTTTCTTT.

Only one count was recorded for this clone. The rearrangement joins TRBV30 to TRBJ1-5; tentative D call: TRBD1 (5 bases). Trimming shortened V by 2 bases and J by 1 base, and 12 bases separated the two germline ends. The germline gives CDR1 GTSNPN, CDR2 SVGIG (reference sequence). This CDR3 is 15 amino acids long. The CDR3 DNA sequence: TGTGCCTGGAGTCGGGGGTCTTTAAGCAATCAGCCCCAGCATTTT. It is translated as CAWSRGSLSNQPQHF.

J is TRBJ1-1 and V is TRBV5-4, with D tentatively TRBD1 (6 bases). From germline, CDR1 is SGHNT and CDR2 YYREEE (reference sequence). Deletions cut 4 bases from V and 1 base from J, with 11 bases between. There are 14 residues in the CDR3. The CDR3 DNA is TGTGCCAGCAGCCCATCAGGGGCGAACACTGAAGCTTTCTTT. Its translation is CASSPSGANTEAFF. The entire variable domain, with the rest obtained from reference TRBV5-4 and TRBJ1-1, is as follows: ETGVTQSPTHLIKTRGQQVTLRCSSQSGHNTVSWYQQALGQGPQFIFQYYREEENGRGNFPPRFSGLQFPNYSSELNVNALELDDSALYLCASSPSGANTEAFFGQGTRLTVV.

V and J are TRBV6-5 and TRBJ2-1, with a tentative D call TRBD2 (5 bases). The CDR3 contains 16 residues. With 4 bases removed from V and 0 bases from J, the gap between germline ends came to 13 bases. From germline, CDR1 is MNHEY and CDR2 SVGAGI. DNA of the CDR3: TGTGCCAGCAGTTTTTTCGGACTCGCCTCCTACAATGAGCAGTTCTTC. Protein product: CASSFFGLASYNEQFF.

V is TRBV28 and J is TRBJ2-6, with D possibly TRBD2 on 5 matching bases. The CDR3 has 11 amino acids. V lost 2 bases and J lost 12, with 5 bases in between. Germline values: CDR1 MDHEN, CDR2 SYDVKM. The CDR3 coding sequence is TGTGCCAGCAGTTTACGGGGCGTCCTGACTTTC. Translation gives CASSLRGVLTF.

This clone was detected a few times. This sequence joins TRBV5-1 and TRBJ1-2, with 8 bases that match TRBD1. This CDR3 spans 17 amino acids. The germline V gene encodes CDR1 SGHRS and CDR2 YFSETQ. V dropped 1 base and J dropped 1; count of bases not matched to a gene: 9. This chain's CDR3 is CASSLLRQQGVNYGYTF. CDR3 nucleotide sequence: TGCGCCAGCAGCTTGTTGCGTCAACAGGGGGTTAACTATGGCTACACCTTC.

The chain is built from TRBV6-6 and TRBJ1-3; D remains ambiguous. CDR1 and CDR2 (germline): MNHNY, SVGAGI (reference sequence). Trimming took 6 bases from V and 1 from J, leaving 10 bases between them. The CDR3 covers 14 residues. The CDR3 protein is CASSLTGSGNTIYF. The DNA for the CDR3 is TGTGCCAGCAGCCTAACGGGATCTGGAAACACCATATATTTT.

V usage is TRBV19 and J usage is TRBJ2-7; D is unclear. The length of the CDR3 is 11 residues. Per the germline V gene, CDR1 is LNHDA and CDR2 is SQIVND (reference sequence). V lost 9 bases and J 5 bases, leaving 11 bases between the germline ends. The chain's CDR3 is CASTSSDEQYF. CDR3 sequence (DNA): TGTGCCAGCACCTCTAGTGACGAGCAGTACTTC.

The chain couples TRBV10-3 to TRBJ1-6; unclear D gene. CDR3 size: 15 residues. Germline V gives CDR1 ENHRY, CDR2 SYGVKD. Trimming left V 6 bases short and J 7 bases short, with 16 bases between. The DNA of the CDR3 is TGTGCCATCAGGCGAGGCGTGGTTGAGAATTCACCCCTCCACTTT. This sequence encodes CAIRRGVVENSPLHF.

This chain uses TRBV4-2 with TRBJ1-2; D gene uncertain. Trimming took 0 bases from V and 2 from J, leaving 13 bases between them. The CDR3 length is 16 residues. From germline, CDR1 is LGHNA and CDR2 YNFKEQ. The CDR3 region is CASSQDLYSPNYGYTF. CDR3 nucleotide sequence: TGTGCCAGCAGCCAAGATCTTTACAGCCCAAACTATGGCTACACCTTC.

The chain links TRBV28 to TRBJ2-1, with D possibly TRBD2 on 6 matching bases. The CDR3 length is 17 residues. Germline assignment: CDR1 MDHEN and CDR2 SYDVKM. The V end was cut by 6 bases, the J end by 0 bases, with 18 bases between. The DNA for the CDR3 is TGTGCCAGCAGCCCGTTTAGCGGTAGGAGCTCCTACAATGAGCAGTTCTTC. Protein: CASSPFSGRSSYNEQFF.

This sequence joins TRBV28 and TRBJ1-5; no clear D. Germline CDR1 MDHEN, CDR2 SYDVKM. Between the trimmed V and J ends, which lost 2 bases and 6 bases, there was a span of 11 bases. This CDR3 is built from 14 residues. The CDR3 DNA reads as TGTGCCAGCAGTTTACGCTCCTGGGCTCAGCCCCAGCATTTT. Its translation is CASSLRSWAQPQHF.